These T cell receptor beta chains were read from a single sample in a study of cytomegalovirus exposure and HLA in healthy donors. The method was immunoSEQ multiplex PCR; TCRdb's version includes in-frame clones alone and lacks a portion of them. The sample lists roughly 86,000 clones; around 77% were seen once. The sample consisted of PBMCs. The source of these receptors is a man aged 45-60 years in good health and CMV-seropositive. Each CDR3 is given with its conserved first and last residue. A D gene is named only where the DNA matches it firmly. The size of a clone is reported for some rows only, either as once, few or many, or as a class for expanded clones.

d_call | j_call | clone_size | v_call | cdr3_aa | cdr3_nt
TRBD1 | TRBJ2-2 | once | TRBV7-9 | CASSPDRVESGELFF | TGTGCCAGCAGCCCCGACAGGGTAGAGAGCGGGGAGCTGTTTTTT
TRBD1 | TRBJ1-1 | once | TRBV29-1 | CSVSTGGAFEAFF | TGCAGCGTATCAACAGGGGGCGCCTTTGAAGCTTTCTTT
. | TRBJ1-6 | . | TRBV7-9 | CAGATSDSPLNF | TGTGCCGGTGCCACTTCCGATTCACCCCTCAACTTT
TRBD1 | TRBJ2-7 | . | TRBV27 | CASSLSKGQGWYEQYF | TGTGCCAGCAGTTTATCGAAGGGACAGGGGTGGTACGAGCAGTACTTC
TRBD1 | TRBJ1-6 | . | TRBV27 | CASMLGQGINSPLHF | TGTGCCAGCATGTTGGGACAGGGAATAAATTCACCCCTCCACTTT
. | TRBJ2-7 | . | TRBV30 | CAWMGHEQYF | TGTGCCTGGATGGGCCACGAGCAGTACTTC
TRBD1 | TRBJ1-3 | . | TRBV5-1 | CASSFDRVAGNTIYF | TGCGCCAGCAGCTTCGACAGGGTCGCTGGAAACACCATATATTTT
TRBD1 | TRBJ1-3 | . | TRBV28 | CASSLDRGPGNTIYF | TGTGCCAGCAGCCTGGACAGGGGGCCTGGAAACACCATATATTTT
. | TRBJ1-3 | . | TRBV6-5 | CASASSGNTIYF | TGTGCCAGCGCCAGCTCTGGAAACACCATATATTTT
TRBD1 | TRBJ1-2 | once | TRBV9 | CASSVGLTGGDGYTF | TGTGCCAGCAGCGTAGGGCTAACAGGGGGAGATGGCTACACCTTC
TRBD2 | TRBJ2-1 | few | TRBV19 | CASSISGGGQFF | TGTGCCAGTAGTATTAGCGGGGGGGGGCAGTTCTTC
. | TRBJ2-1 | . | TRBV11-2 | CASSLLGAGSYNEQFF | TGTGCCAGCAGCTTACTGGGGGCCGGCTCCTACAATGAGCAGTTCTTC
. | TRBJ2-6 | few | TRBV4-3 | CASSQEGLSGANVLPF | TGCGCCAGCAGCCAGGAGGGTCTGAGTGGGGCCAACGTCCTGCCTTTC
TRBD1 | TRBJ1-6 | . | TRBV28 | CASSPGTEYNSPLHF | TGTGCCAGCAGTCCCGGGACAGAGTATAATTCACCCCTCCACTTT
TRBD1 | TRBJ1-3 | . | TRBV5-4 | CASSRGQGGNTIYF | TGTGCCAGCAGCCGGGGACAGGGGGGAAACACCATATATTTT
TRBD2 | TRBJ2-5 | . | TRBV2 | CASSPLTSGGSETQYF | TGTGCCAGCAGTCCGTTGACTAGCGGGGGTTCGGAGACCCAGTACTTC
TRBD1 | TRBJ2-3 | few | TRBV29-1 | CSVETGQGTTDTQYF | TGCAGCGTTGAAACAGGACAGGGAACGACAGATACGCAGTATTTT
TRBD1 | TRBJ1-1 | . | TRBV19 | CASRPGQGEAEAFF | TGTGCCAGTAGGCCGGGACAGGGGGAAGCTGAAGCTTTCTTT
. | TRBJ1-1 | . | TRBV11-3 | CASSSAGLNTEAFF | TGTGCCAGCAGCTCGGCAGGTTTGAACACTGAAGCTTTCTTT
. | TRBJ2-3 | once | TRBV5-1 | CASSSGSKIDTQYF | TGCGCCAGCAGCTCCGGGTCCAAAATAGATACGCAGTATTTT
. | TRBJ2-3 | . | TRBV18 | CASSPERITDTQYF | TGTGCCAGCTCACCAGAGAGGATCACAGATACGCAGTATTTT
. | TRBJ1-4 | . | TRBV28 | CASSIQGEKLFF | TGTGCCAGCAGTATCCAGGGAGAAAAACTGTTTTTT
TRBD1 | TRBJ1-2 | . | TRBV4-2 | CASSHKTRQGNYGYTF | TGTGCCAGCAGCCACAAAACCCGACAGGGTAACTATGGCTACACCTTC
TRBD2 | TRBJ2-1 | . | TRBV19 | CASTTTTGTSGVGYNEQFF | TGTGCCAGTACCACTACCACTGGGACTAGCGGGGTCGGGTACAATGAGCAGTTCTTC
TRBD1 | TRBJ2-1 | . | TRBV6-4 | CASSRDRGPRSSYNEQFF | TGTGCCAGCAGTCGGGACAGGGGGCCTCGGAGCTCCTACAATGAGCAGTTCTTC
. | TRBJ1-1 | . | TRBV30 | CAWSDGKEAFF | TGTGCCTGGAGTGACGGGAAAGAAGCTTTCTTT
. | TRBJ2-7 | . | TRBV7-9 | CASSLPGAVYEQYF | TGTGCCAGCAGCTTGCCAGGGGCGGTCTACGAGCAGTACTTC
. | TRBJ1-6 | . | TRBV19 | CATSPRGSYNSPLHF | TGTGCCACCTCTCCAAGGGGCTCCTATAATTCACCCCTCCACTTT
. | TRBJ1-2 | . | TRBV30 | CAWSVLPGSSGGYPF | TGTGCCTGGAGTGTACTTCCTGGTTCTTCAGGTGGCTACCCCTTC
TRBD1 | TRBJ1-4 | . | TRBV6-6 | CASSVGTGAEKLFF | TGTGCCAGCAGTGTTGGGACAGGGGCTGAAAAACTGTTTTTT
TRBD1 | TRBJ2-1 | . | TRBV5-8 | CASSFGTGYNEQFF | TGTGCCAGCAGCTTTGGGACAGGATACAATGAGCAGTTCTTC
. | TRBJ1-6 | . | TRBV6-5 | CASSYKGNTFSPLHF | TGTGCCAGCAGTTACAAGGGGAATACTTTTTCACCCCTCCACTTT
TRBD2 | TRBJ2-7 | . | TRBV9 | CASSVGTSVGEQYF | TGTGCCAGCAGCGTAGGGACTAGCGTGGGCGAGCAGTACTTC
. | TRBJ1-2 | . | TRBV9 | CASSDRIGTLNYGYTF | TGTGCCAGCAGCGATCGAATAGGGACATTAAACTATGGCTACACCTTC
. | TRBJ1-6 | few | TRBV11-2 | CASSLMRGPQSPLHF | TGTGCCAGCAGCTTAATGAGAGGGCCACAGTCACCCCTCCACTTT
. | TRBJ2-7 | . | TRBV30 | CAWNRPGGPYEQYF | TGTGCCTGGAATCGACCCGGCGGTCCCTACGAGCAGTACTTC
TRBD2 | TRBJ2-1 | . | TRBV10-2 | CASRTSGALNEQFF | TGCGCCAGCCGGACTAGCGGGGCCTTAAATGAGCAGTTCTTC
TRBD1 | TRBJ1-5 | . | TRBV5-6 | CASSSRTGVNQPQHF | TGTGCCAGCAGCTCACGGACAGGGGTGAATCAGCCCCAGCATTTT
. | TRBJ1-6 | . | TRBV4-2 | CASSQTGSSYNSPLHF | TGTGCCAGCAGCCAAACAGGGAGCTCCTATAATTCACCCCTCCACTTT
TRBD2 | TRBJ2-5 | . | TRBV4-2 | CASSHGAGGPGETQYF | TGTGCCAGCAGCCACGGAGCGGGGGGGCCTGGGGAGACCCAGTACTTC
TRBD2 | TRBJ2-7 | . | TRBV7-2 | CASSREGLAYEQYF | TGTGCCAGCAGCCGAGAGGGACTAGCTTACGAGCAGTACTTC
. | TRBJ2-1 | . | TRBV6-5 | CASRLRQSNEQFF | TGTGCCAGCAGACTAAGACAGTCCAATGAGCAGTTCTTC
. | TRBJ1-2 | . | TRBV28 | CASRITSGNYGYTF | TGTGCCAGCAGAATAACCTCAGGGAACTATGGCTACACCTTC
. | TRBJ1-2 | once | TRBV28 | CASSLQDFYGYTF | TGTGCCAGCAGTCTACAGGATTTCTATGGCTACACCTTC
. | TRBJ1-1 | . | TRBV9 | CASGRTVNTEAFF | TGTGCCAGCGGGAGGACGGTGAACACTGAAGCTTTCTTT